This TCR beta chain appears in the sequencing data of a study of cytomegalovirus exposure and HLA in healthy donors. Looked up from germline, CDR1 is MNHEY and CDR2 is SMNVEV (reference sequence). The CDR3 covers 16 residues. V shed 5 bases and J shed 3 bases, with 14 bases lying between them. This PCR relied on a set of 60 Vbeta primers and 13 Jbeta primers. Only in-frame clones appear in the TCRdb table, and some are missing; sequencing was by immunoSEQ multiplex PCR. Of 95,000 to 150,000 clones listed, approximately 80% were seen once; the top ten hold 2.5% to 3.5%. Sequencing was done on a sample of PBMCs. This chain joins TRBV27 and TRBJ1-6; no firm D call. This receptor was obtained from a woman aged 40 to 49 in good health and CMV-seropositive. The CDR3 region has the DNA TGTGCCAGCAGTCATCTCGGGGAAAACTATAATTCACCCCTCCACTTT. Protein sequence: CASSHLGENYNSPLHF.